These 18 T cell receptor beta chains share one sample of origin, sequenced in a study of blood T cell repertoires in COVID-19. Sequenced by immunoSEQ multiplex PCR; TCRdb stores in-frame clones only, minus some. This sample has about 400,000 clones, with 70% to 90% found just once. The sequenced sample was PBMCs or T cells enriched from blood (not recorded which). The source of these receptors is a woman younger than 35 with acute COVID-19.

This sequence joins TRBV25-1 and TRBJ1-4; D might be TRBD1 (6 bases). This CDR3 region has 11 residues. The germline V gene has CDR1 MGHDK and CDR2 SYGVNS. V lost 6 bases and J lost 10, with 9 bases in between. The CDR3 nucleotides are TGTGCCAGCAGCCCAGGGGTAAAACTGTTTTTT. The encoded protein is CASSPGVKLFF.

The J gene is TRBJ2-5, the V gene TRBV6-5, with 9 bases that match TRBD2. Germline lookup yields CDR1 MNHEY and CDR2 SVGAGI. V was clipped by 8 bases and J by 0 bases; unmatched bases: 4. The CDR3 is 14 amino acids. The CDR3 region is CASGLAGYQETQYF. In DNA, the CDR3 is TGTGCCAGCGGGCTAGCGGGGTACCAAGAGACCCAGTACTTC.

The chain couples TRBV5-8 to TRBJ2-7, with 10 bases identical to TRBD2. This CDR3 region has 15 residues. The germline gives CDR1 SGHTS, CDR2 YDEGEE. J lost 5 bases, V lost 4 bases, and 9 bases had no gene match. This CDR3 is CASSPGGTSVNEQYF. For the CDR3, the DNA is TGTGCCAGCAGCCCAGGAGGGACTAGCGTCAACGAGCAGTACTTC. The full variable domain, rest sourced from reference TRBV5-8 and TRBJ2-7, is EAGVTQSPTHLIKTRGQQATLRCSPISGHTSVYWYQQALGLGLQFLLWYDEGEERNRGNFPPRFSGRQFPNYSSELNVNALELEDSALYLCASSPGGTSVNEQYFGPGTRLTVT.

The V gene is TRBV30, the J gene TRBJ2-7; D uncertain. Trimming took 0 bases from V and 7 from J, leaving 13 bases between them. Germline CDR1 reads GTSNPN; CDR2 reads SVGIG (reference sequence). There are 13 residues in the CDR3. The CDR3: CAWSVLLVTEQYF. CDR3 nucleotides: TGTGCCTGGAGTGTACTTCTGGTGACTGAGCAGTACTTC.

The genes are TRBV6-5 and TRBJ1-1, with 8 bases lining up with TRBD1. The CDR3 loop spans 15 amino acids. The V segment lost 5 bases and the J segment 0 bases; nucleotides outside the gene matches: 5. Germline V lookup: CDR1 MNHEY, CDR2 SVGAGI. The CDR3 nucleotides read TGTGCCAGCAGTCAAAACAGGGGGGTGAACACTGAAGCTTTCTTT. The encoded protein is CASSQNRGVNTEAFF.

The genes are TRBV5-6 and TRBJ1-6; possibly TRBD1 for D (5 bases). Germline V CDR1 and CDR2: SGHDT, YYEEEE. CDR3 size: 14 residues. Between the trimmed V and J ends, which lost 4 bases and 7 bases, there was a span of 12 bases. CDR3 nucleotide sequence: TGTGCCAGCAGCGAAGACAGCGCCAATTCACCCCTCCACTTT. Translating it yields CASSEDSANSPLHF.

This clone occurred a few times. This chain uses TRBV6-5 with TRBJ1-6; D remains ambiguous. Trimming stripped 2 bases from V and 3 bases from J, with 5 bases between. Germline CDR1 is MNHEY and CDR2 is SVGAGI. The CDR3 totals 14 residues. The CDR3: CASSYELYNSPLHF. The CDR3 DNA reads TGTGCCAGCAGTTACGAGCTCTATAATTCACCCCTCCACTTT.

The gene calls are TRBV10-3 and TRBJ2-2; TRBD2 might be the D (6 bases). The germline V gene encodes CDR1 ENHRY and CDR2 SYGVKD. The V gene lost 0 bases and the J gene lost 2 bases, with 13 bases spanning the gap. CDR3 length equals 17 residues. The CDR3 region is CAISESKSSGNTGELFF. Here the CDR3 DNA reads TGTGCCATCAGTGAGTCGAAGAGTAGCGGAAACACCGGGGAGCTGTTTTTT.

V gene TRBV3-1 (or the pseudogene TRBV3-2) combines with J gene TRBJ2-3; the match to TRBD2 covers 8 bases. The CDR3 has 16 residues. Germline V lookup: CDR1 LGHDT, CDR2 YNNKEL (reference sequence). The ends lost 0 bases at V and 6 bases at J; junction bases unmatched: 8. The CDR3 protein is CASSQDPSGGWDTQYF. In nucleotides, the CDR3 is TGTGCCAGCAGCCAAGATCCCAGCGGGGGTTGGGATACGCAGTATTTT.

The V gene is TRBV5-5, the J gene TRBJ1-5, with 7 bases that match TRBD1. V was clipped by 4 bases and J by 5 bases; unmatched bases: 12. Germline V gene lookup returns CDR1 SGHKS and CDR2 YYEKEE (reference sequence). This CDR3 has 16 residues. This chain's CDR3 is CASSPEGTVIDQPQHF. The DNA of the CDR3 is TGTGCCAGCAGCCCGGAGGGGACAGTAATTGATCAGCCCCAGCATTTT.

The chain couples TRBV10-3 to TRBJ2-3; the match to TRBD2 covers 7 bases. The V and J ends lost 3 bases and 3 bases, in that order; junction bases with no gene match: 3. The CDR3 extends over 14 amino acids. Germline-derived CDR1 and CDR2 are ENHRY and SYGVKD. Written as DNA, the CDR3 is TGTGCCATCAGTGACGAGGGAGGGACAGATACGCAGTATTTT. Residues: CAISDEGGTDTQYF.

The genes are TRBV3-1 (or the pseudogene TRBV3-2) and TRBJ2-1, with 8 positions matching TRBD2. Germline CDR1 reads LGHDT; CDR2 reads YNNKEL (reference sequence). V shed 10 bases and J 5 bases; nucleotides not matched to a gene: 13. The CDR3 is 15 residues long. The CDR3 is CATNSGGAQNNEQFF. The CDR3 nucleotides read TGTGCCACGAACTCCGGGGGGGCACAGAACAATGAGCAGTTCTTC.

This chain joins TRBV19 and TRBJ2-2; 7 nucleotides align to TRBD1. V lost 3 bases and J lost 5; bases outside the gene matches: 6. CDR1 is LNHDA, CDR2 SQIVND, per germline (reference sequence). CDR3 length: 15 amino acids. The CDR3: CASSMRQGNTGELFF. CDR3 sequence (DNA): TGTGCCAGTAGTATGCGACAGGGTAATACCGGGGAGCTGTTTTTT. The full variable domain, rest sourced from reference TRBV19 and TRBJ2-2, is DGGITQSPKYLFRKEGQNVTLSCEQNLNHDAMYWYRQDPGQGLRLIYYSQIVNDFQKGDIAEGYSVSREKKESFPLTVTSAQKNPTAFYLCASSMRQGNTGELFFGEGSRLTVL.

The gene calls are TRBV19 and TRBJ2-2, with 15 nucleotides matching TRBD2. The trim removed 9 bases at V and 4 bases at J, leaving 9 bases unmatched. This CDR3 region has 17 residues. Looked up from germline, CDR1 is LNHDA and CDR2 is SQIVND (reference sequence). Written as DNA, the CDR3 is TGTGCCAGCCAAACCGGGACTAGCGGGGGGAGCACCGGGGAGCTGTTTTTT. Its translation: CASQTGTSGGSTGELFF.

This chain uses TRBV19 with TRBJ2-1; D is possibly TRBD2 (6 bases). CDR3 length equals 11 residues. Trimming took 4 bases from V and 10 from J, leaving 8 bases between them. Germline lookup yields CDR1 LNHDA and CDR2 SQIVND (reference sequence). CDR3 in amino acids: CASSTSVEQFF. The CDR3 nucleotides are TGTGCCAGTAGTACTAGCGTGGAGCAGTTCTTC. The variable domain in full, completed from reference TRBV19 and TRBJ2-1, reads DGGITQSPKYLFRKEGQNVTLSCEQNLNHDAMYWYRQDPGQGLRLIYYSQIVNDFQKGDIAEGYSVSREKKESFPLTVTSAQKNPTAFYLCASSTSVEQFFGPGTRLTVL.

The chain couples TRBV18 to TRBJ1-1; 9 positions match TRBD1. Germline V CDR1 and CDR2: KGHSH, LQKENI. V was pared by 3 bases and J by 0 bases, with 8 bases of the junction left unmatched. CDR3 length: 17 residues. The CDR3 loop is CASSPGDRVRMNTEAFF. The CDR3 coding sequence is TGTGCCAGCTCACCGGGGGACAGGGTGAGGATGAACACTGAAGCTTTCTTT.

This sequence joins TRBV27 and TRBJ1-5; D is possibly TRBD1 (5 bases). Per germline, CDR1 MNHEY and CDR2 SMNVEV (reference sequence). V lost 0 bases to trimming and J lost 4 bases, with 10 bases between them. The CDR3 consists of 15 residues. As DNA, the CDR3 is TGTGCCAGCAGTTTATCGCAACAGGCGAATCAGCCCCAGCATTTT. Translating it yields CASSLSQQANQPQHF.

The chain is built from TRBV27 and TRBJ2-3; the D is unclear. V shed 6 bases and J shed 0 bases, with 7 bases lying between them. The CDR3 is 13 amino acids. Germline V CDR1 and CDR2: MNHEY, SMNVEV (reference sequence). This CDR3 is CASRGASTDTQYF. DNA for the CDR3: TGTGCCAGCAGGGGCGCTAGCACAGATACGCAGTATTTT.